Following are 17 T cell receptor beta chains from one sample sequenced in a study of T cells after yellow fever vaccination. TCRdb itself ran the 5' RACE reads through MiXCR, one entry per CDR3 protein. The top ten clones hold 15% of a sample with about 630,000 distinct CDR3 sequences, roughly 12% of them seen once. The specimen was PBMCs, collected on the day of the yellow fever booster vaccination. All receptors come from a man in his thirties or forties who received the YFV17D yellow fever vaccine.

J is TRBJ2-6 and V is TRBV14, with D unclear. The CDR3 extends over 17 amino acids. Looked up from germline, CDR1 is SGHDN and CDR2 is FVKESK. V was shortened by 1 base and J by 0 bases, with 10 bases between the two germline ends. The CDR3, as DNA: TGTGCCAGCAGCCAAGTTGTCGTAAGCTCTGGGGCCAACGTCCTGACTTTC. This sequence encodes CASSQVVVSSGANVLTF. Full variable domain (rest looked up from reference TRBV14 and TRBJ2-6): EAGVTQFPSHSVIEKGQTVTLRCDPISGHDNLYWYRRVMGKEIKFLLHFVKESKQDESGMPNNRFLAERTGGTYSTLKVQPAELEDSGVYFCASSQVVVSSGANVLTFGAGSRLTVL.

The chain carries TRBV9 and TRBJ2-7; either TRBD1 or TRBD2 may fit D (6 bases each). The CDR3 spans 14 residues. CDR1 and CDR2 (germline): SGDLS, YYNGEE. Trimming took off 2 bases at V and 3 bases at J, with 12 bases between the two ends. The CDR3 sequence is CASSVGGDNYEQYF. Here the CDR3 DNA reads TGTGCCAGCAGCGTTGGCGGGGACAACTACGAGCAGTACTTC.

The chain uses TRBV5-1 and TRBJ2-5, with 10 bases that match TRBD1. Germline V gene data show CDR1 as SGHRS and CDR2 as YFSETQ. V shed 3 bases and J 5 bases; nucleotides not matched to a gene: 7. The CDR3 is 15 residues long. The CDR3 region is CASSSGQGVGETQYF. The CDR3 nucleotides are TGCGCCAGCAGCTCTGGACAGGGGGTTGGGGAGACCCAGTACTTC.

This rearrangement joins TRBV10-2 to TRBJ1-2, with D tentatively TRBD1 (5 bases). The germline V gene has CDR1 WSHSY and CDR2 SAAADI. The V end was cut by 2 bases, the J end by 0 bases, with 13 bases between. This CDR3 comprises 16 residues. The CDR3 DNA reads TGCGCCAGCAGTGAGGGGCGCTGGGGGACTAACTATGGCTACACCTTC. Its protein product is CASSEGRWGTNYGYTF.

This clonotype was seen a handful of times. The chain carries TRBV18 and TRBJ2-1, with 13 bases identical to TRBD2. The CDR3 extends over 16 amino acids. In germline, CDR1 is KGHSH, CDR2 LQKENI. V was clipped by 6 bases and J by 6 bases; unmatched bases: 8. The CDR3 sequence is CASSGLAGVTPNEQFF. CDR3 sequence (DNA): TGTGCCAGCTCCGGACTAGCGGGAGTGACCCCCAATGAGCAGTTCTTC.

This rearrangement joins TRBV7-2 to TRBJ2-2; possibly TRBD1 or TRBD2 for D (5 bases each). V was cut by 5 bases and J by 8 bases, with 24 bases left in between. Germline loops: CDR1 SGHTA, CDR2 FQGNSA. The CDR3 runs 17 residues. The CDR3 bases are TGTGCCAGCAGCCACCCCCGGGGCCGCATGAGAGGAGGGGAGCTGTTTTTT. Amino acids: CASSHPRGRMRGGELFF.

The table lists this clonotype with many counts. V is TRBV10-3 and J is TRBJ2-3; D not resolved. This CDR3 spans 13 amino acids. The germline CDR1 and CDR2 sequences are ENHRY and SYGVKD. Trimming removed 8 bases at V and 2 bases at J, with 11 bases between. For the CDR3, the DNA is TGTGCCATCGGGAAGGGTGACACAGATACGCAGTATTTT. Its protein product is CAIGKGDTDTQYF.

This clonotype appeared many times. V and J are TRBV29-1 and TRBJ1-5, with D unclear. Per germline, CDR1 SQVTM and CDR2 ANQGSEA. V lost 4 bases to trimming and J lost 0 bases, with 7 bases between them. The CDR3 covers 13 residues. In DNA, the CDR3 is TGCAGCGTTGCAGAGAATAGCAATCAGCCCCAGCATTTT. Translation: CSVAENSNQPQHF.

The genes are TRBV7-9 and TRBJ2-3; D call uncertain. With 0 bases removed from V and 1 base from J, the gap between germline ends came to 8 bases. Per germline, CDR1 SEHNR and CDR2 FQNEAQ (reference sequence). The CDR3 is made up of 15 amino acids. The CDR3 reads CASSLAVSRTDTQYF. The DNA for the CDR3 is TGTGCCAGCAGCTTAGCGGTCAGTCGCACAGATACGCAGTATTTT.

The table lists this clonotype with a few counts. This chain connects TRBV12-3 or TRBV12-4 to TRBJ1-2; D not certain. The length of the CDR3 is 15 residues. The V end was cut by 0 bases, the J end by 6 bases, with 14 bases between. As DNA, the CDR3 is TGTGCCAGCAGTTTAGCAGGGATAAGGTCTAATGGCTACACCTTC. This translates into CASSLAGIRSNGYTF.

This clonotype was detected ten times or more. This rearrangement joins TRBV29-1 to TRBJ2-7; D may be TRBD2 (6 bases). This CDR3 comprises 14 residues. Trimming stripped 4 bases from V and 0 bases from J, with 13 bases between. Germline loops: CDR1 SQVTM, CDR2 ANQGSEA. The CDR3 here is CSVGGRFSSYEQYF. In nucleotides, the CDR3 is TGCAGCGTTGGAGGGAGGTTCAGCTCCTACGAGCAGTACTTC.

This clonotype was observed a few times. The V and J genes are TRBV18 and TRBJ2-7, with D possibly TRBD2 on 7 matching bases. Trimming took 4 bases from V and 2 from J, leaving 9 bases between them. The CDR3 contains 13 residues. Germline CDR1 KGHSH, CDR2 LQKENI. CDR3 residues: CASSREGAYEQYF. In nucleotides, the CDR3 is TGTGCCAGCTCACGGGAGGGGGCCTACGAGCAGTACTTC.

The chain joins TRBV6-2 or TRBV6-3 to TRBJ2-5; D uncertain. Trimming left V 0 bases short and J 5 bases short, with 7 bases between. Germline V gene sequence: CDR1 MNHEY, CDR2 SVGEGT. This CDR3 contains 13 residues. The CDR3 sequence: CASSYSAPETQYF. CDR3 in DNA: TGTGCCAGCAGTTACTCGGCCCCCGAGACCCAGTACTTC.

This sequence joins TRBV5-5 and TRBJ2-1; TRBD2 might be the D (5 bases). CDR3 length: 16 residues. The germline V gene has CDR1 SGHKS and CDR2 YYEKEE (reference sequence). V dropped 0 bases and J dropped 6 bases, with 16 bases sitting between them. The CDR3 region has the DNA TGTGCCAGCAGCTTGGTCTTCGGGAAATGGTCCAATGAGCAGTTCTTC. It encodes CASSLVFGKWSNEQFF.

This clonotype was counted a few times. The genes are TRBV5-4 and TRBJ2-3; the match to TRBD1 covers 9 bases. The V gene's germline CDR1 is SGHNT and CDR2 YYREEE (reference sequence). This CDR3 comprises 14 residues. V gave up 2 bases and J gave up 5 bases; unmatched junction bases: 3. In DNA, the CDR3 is TGTGCCAGCAGCTTACAGGGGGCGGTAGATACGCAGTATTTT. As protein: CASSLQGAVDTQYF.

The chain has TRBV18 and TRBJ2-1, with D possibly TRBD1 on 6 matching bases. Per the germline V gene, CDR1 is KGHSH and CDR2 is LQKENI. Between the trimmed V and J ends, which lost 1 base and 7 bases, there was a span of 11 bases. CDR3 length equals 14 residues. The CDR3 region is CASSPQQGRNEQFF. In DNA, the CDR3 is TGTGCCAGCTCACCACAACAGGGTCGAAATGAGCAGTTCTTC. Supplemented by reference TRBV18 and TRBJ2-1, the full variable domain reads NAGVMQNPRHLVRRRGQEARLRCSPMKGHSHVYWYRQLPEEGLKFMVYLQKENIIDESGMPKERFSAEFPKEGPSILRIQQVVRGDSAAYFCASSPQQGRNEQFFGPGTRLTVL.

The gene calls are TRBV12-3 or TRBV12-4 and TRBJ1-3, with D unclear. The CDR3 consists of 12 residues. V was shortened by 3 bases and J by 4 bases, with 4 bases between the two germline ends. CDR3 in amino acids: CASSLMGNTIYF. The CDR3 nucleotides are TGTGCCAGCAGTTTGATGGGAAACACCATATATTTT.